These T cell receptor beta chains were read from a single sample in a study of blood T cell repertoires in COVID-19. The table came from immunoSEQ multiplex PCR; TCRdb's copy has only in-frame clones and leaves some out. The sample lists about half a million clones; approximately 89% were seen once. Sequenced input: peripheral blood. The receptors were gathered from a man aged 18 to 35 with COVID-19, enrolled during active disease. CDR3s include the opening cysteine and the closing phenylalanine or tryptophan. The D gene is left open where the match is weak. Some rows mark clone size as missing; the rest say once, few, many or name a class of expanded clone.

v_call: TRBV3-1/TRBV3-2; clone_size: .; j_call: TRBJ2-3; d_call: .; cdr3_nt: TGTGCCAGCAGCCCCAGGCGCGGGATTAGCACAGATACGCAGTATTTT; cdr3_aa: CASSPRRGISTDTQYF
v_call: TRBV3-1/TRBV3-2; clone_size: .; j_call: TRBJ2-7; d_call: TRBD1; cdr3_nt: TGTGCCAGCAGCCAAGTCATACCGGGACAGGGGGGCGAGCAGTACTTC; cdr3_aa: CASSQVIPGQGGEQYF
v_call: TRBV3-1/TRBV3-2; clone_size: .; j_call: TRBJ2-5; d_call: .; cdr3_nt: TGTGCCAGCAGCCAAGAGAGGGCTTGGGGAGAGACCCAGTACTTC; cdr3_aa: CASSQERAWGETQYF
v_call: TRBV5-4; clone_size: .; j_call: TRBJ2-7; d_call: TRBD1; cdr3_nt: TGTGCCAGCAGCTCCCGTTATCAGACAGGGGGCTACGAGCAGTACTTC; cdr3_aa: CASSSRYQTGGYEQYF
v_call: TRBV27; clone_size: .; j_call: TRBJ2-3; d_call: .; cdr3_nt: TGTGCCAGCAGTTTAAGTCTAGGCACAGATACGCAGTATTTT; cdr3_aa: CASSLSLGTDTQYF
v_call: TRBV9; clone_size: .; j_call: TRBJ2-1; d_call: TRBD2; cdr3_nt: TGTGCCAGCAGCGACTTGGCGCGGGGGGACTACAATGAGCAGTTCTTC; cdr3_aa: CASSDLARGDYNEQFF
v_call: TRBV5-3; clone_size: .; j_call: TRBJ1-5; d_call: TRBD1; cdr3_nt: TGTGCCAGAAGGAACGACAGGGATAGCAATCAGCCCCAGCATTTT; cdr3_aa: CARRNDRDSNQPQHF
v_call: TRBV6-5; clone_size: .; j_call: TRBJ2-1; d_call: .; cdr3_nt: TGTGCCAGCAGTTACGGTGGCTCCTCCTACAATGAGCAGTTCTTC; cdr3_aa: CASSYGGSSYNEQFF
v_call: TRBV5-5; clone_size: .; j_call: TRBJ1-2; d_call: .; cdr3_nt: TGTGCCAGCAGCGCTCCGGGACAAACCTATGGCTACACCTTC; cdr3_aa: CASSAPGQTYGYTF
v_call: TRBV6-6; clone_size: .; j_call: TRBJ2-2; d_call: .; cdr3_nt: TGTGCCAGCAGTGCCCGGGACACCACCGGGGAGCTGTTTTTT; cdr3_aa: CASSARDTTGELFF
v_call: TRBV9; clone_size: .; j_call: TRBJ1-1; d_call: .; cdr3_nt: TGTGCCAGCAGCGAGGGGGTCATGAACACTGAAGCTTTCTTT; cdr3_aa: CASSEGVMNTEAFF
v_call: TRBV27; clone_size: .; j_call: TRBJ2-5; d_call: .; cdr3_nt: TGTGCCAGCAGTTTATCGGCAGGGCAAGAGACCCAGTACTTC; cdr3_aa: CASSLSAGQETQYF
v_call: TRBV5-5; clone_size: .; j_call: TRBJ1-4; d_call: .; cdr3_nt: TGTGCCAGCAGTGACCAGGGGTTTGAAAAACTGTTTTTT; cdr3_aa: CASSDQGFEKLFF
v_call: TRBV19; clone_size: once; j_call: TRBJ2-1; d_call: .; cdr3_nt: TGTGCCAGTAGTGCGAGGGCCCACTCCTACAATGAGCAGTTCTTC; cdr3_aa: CASSARAHSYNEQFF
v_call: TRBV10-2; clone_size: .; j_call: TRBJ1-1; d_call: TRBD1; cdr3_nt: TGCGCCAGCAGGGAGGGGGCCAACACTGAAGCTTTCTTT; cdr3_aa: CASREGANTEAFF
v_call: TRBV19; clone_size: .; j_call: TRBJ1-2; d_call: .; cdr3_nt: TGTGCCAGTAGTATAGATCTATTTCGGGAAGGCTACACCTTC; cdr3_aa: CASSIDLFREGYTF
v_call: TRBV2; clone_size: .; j_call: TRBJ2-1; d_call: TRBD2; cdr3_nt: TGTGCCAGCAGTGAAGCAGGGACTAGCGGGGGATCTTACAATGAGCAGTTCTTC; cdr3_aa: CASSEAGTSGGSYNEQFF
v_call: TRBV19; clone_size: .; j_call: TRBJ2-7; d_call: .; cdr3_nt: TGTGCCAGTAGTATGAACGGCAGGGCCTACGAGCAGTACTTC; cdr3_aa: CASSMNGRAYEQYF
v_call: TRBV13; clone_size: .; j_call: TRBJ2-4; d_call: TRBD2; cdr3_nt: TGTGCCAGCAGCGGCCGGACTAGCGTAGCCAAAAACATTCAGTACTTC; cdr3_aa: CASSGRTSVAKNIQYF
v_call: TRBV30; clone_size: .; j_call: TRBJ2-5; d_call: TRBD1; cdr3_nt: TGTGCCTGGGGGACAGAGCAAGAGACCCAGTACTTC; cdr3_aa: CAWGTEQETQYF
v_call: TRBV5-1; clone_size: .; j_call: TRBJ2-1; d_call: .; cdr3_nt: TGCGCCAGCAGCTCGGGGGACAGCTCCTACAATGAGCAGTTCTTC; cdr3_aa: CASSSGDSSYNEQFF
v_call: TRBV2; clone_size: .; j_call: TRBJ2-2; d_call: .; cdr3_nt: TGTGCCAGCAGAGGGAGGCGTTTCACCGGGGAGCTGTTTTTT; cdr3_aa: CASRGRRFTGELFF
v_call: TRBV7-9; clone_size: .; j_call: TRBJ2-7; d_call: .; cdr3_nt: TGTGCCAGCAGCCCGGGATTTCTAGAGCAGTACTTC; cdr3_aa: CASSPGFLEQYF
v_call: TRBV7-8; clone_size: .; j_call: TRBJ2-1; d_call: TRBD2; cdr3_nt: TGTGCCAGCAGCCGCGGGGGGGCTTTTTCCAATGAGCAGTTCTTC; cdr3_aa: CASSRGGAFSNEQFF
v_call: TRBV14; clone_size: .; j_call: TRBJ2-2; d_call: .; cdr3_nt: TGTGCCACCAGAAGGGGGGGCACCGGGGAGCTGTTTTTT; cdr3_aa: CATRRGGTGELFF
v_call: TRBV2; clone_size: .; j_call: TRBJ2-1; d_call: TRBD2; cdr3_nt: TGTGCCAGCACTGACGGGGGGTCCTACAATGAGCAGTTCTTC; cdr3_aa: CASTDGGSYNEQFF
v_call: TRBV5-4; clone_size: .; j_call: TRBJ2-2; d_call: TRBD1; cdr3_nt: TGTGCCAGCAGCCACTGGACAGGGGGCTCGATTTACACCGGGGAGCTGTTTTTT; cdr3_aa: CASSHWTGGSIYTGELFF
v_call: TRBV5-8; clone_size: .; j_call: TRBJ2-5; d_call: .; cdr3_nt: TGTGCCAGCAGCTTGGTATTGGGCCCCCAGTACTTC; cdr3_aa: CASSLVLGPQYF
v_call: TRBV10-3; clone_size: .; j_call: TRBJ2-5; d_call: TRBD2; cdr3_nt: TGTGCCATCAGTAACGGACTAGCGACATCGGAGACCCAGTACTTC; cdr3_aa: CAISNGLATSETQYF
v_call: TRBV9; clone_size: .; j_call: TRBJ2-1; d_call: TRBD2; cdr3_nt: TGTGCCAGCAGCGCCTCCACTAGCGGGCCGTTCTTC; cdr3_aa: CASSASTSGPFF
v_call: TRBV18; clone_size: .; j_call: TRBJ2-1; d_call: TRBD2; cdr3_nt: TGTGCCAGCTCAAGTTCCGGGACTAGCGGGGGTAAATACAATGAGCAGTTCTTC; cdr3_aa: CASSSSGTSGGKYNEQFF
v_call: TRBV11-2; clone_size: .; j_call: TRBJ1-5; d_call: .; cdr3_nt: TGTGCCAGCAGCTTTGACAGTAGCAATCAGCCCCAGCATTTT; cdr3_aa: CASSFDSSNQPQHF
v_call: TRBV10-3; clone_size: .; j_call: TRBJ1-2; d_call: .; cdr3_nt: TGTGCCATCAGTCGACTCACCTCGGATTATGGCTACACCTTC; cdr3_aa: CAISRLTSDYGYTF
v_call: TRBV28; clone_size: .; j_call: TRBJ1-1; d_call: .; cdr3_nt: TGTGCCAGCAGTTTGCCAGGGTTGGAGGGCACTGAAGCTTTCTTT; cdr3_aa: CASSLPGLEGTEAFF
v_call: TRBV18; clone_size: .; j_call: TRBJ2-7; d_call: TRBD1; cdr3_nt: TGTGCCAGCTCACCTCGACAGGGGTTCGACGAGCAGTACTTC; cdr3_aa: CASSPRQGFDEQYF
v_call: TRBV6-5; clone_size: .; j_call: TRBJ2-7; d_call: TRBD2; cdr3_nt: TGTGCCAGCAGCAGCCTAGCGGACAACTCCTACGAGCAGTACTTC; cdr3_aa: CASSSLADNSYEQYF
v_call: TRBV7-9; clone_size: .; j_call: TRBJ1-1; d_call: .; cdr3_nt: TGTGCCAGCAGCCGCGTCCGGGGAGCCACTGAAGCTTTCTTT; cdr3_aa: CASSRVRGATEAFF
v_call: TRBV2; clone_size: .; j_call: TRBJ1-5; d_call: TRBD1; cdr3_nt: TGTGCCAGCAGTGAGGGGGGACAGGGGAATCAGCCCCAGCATTTT; cdr3_aa: CASSEGGQGNQPQHF
v_call: TRBV28; clone_size: .; j_call: TRBJ2-7; d_call: .; cdr3_nt: TGTGCCAGCAGTTTGGGCGGGACCTACGAGCAGTACTTC; cdr3_aa: CASSLGGTYEQYF
v_call: TRBV6-6; clone_size: .; j_call: TRBJ1-5; d_call: .; cdr3_nt: TGTGCCAGCAGAGATGACAGGTTTGAGGGCAATCAGCCCCAGCATTTT; cdr3_aa: CASRDDRFEGNQPQHF
v_call: TRBV2; clone_size: .; j_call: TRBJ1-5; d_call: .; cdr3_nt: TGTGCCAGCAGTGAAGAGGGGATCGGCAATCAGCCCCAGCATTTT; cdr3_aa: CASSEEGIGNQPQHF
v_call: TRBV29-1; clone_size: .; j_call: TRBJ2-2; d_call: TRBD1; cdr3_nt: TGCAGCGTCTACAGGGACAGTTACACCGGGGAGCTGTTTTTT; cdr3_aa: CSVYRDSYTGELFF
v_call: TRBV11-3; clone_size: .; j_call: TRBJ2-3; d_call: .; cdr3_nt: TGTGCCAGCAGCCTTCTAGCTAGCACAGATACGCAGTATTTT; cdr3_aa: CASSLLASTDTQYF
v_call: TRBV2; clone_size: .; j_call: TRBJ2-7; d_call: .; cdr3_nt: TGTGCCAGCAGATTTGGCTCCAGGGGGAGGTCGGAGCAGTACTTC; cdr3_aa: CASRFGSRGRSEQYF
v_call: TRBV9; clone_size: once; j_call: TRBJ2-3; d_call: .; cdr3_nt: TGTGCCAGCAGCGTTTTTGCCCAGGGGCCAGATACGCAGTATTTT; cdr3_aa: CASSVFAQGPDTQYF
v_call: TRBV27; clone_size: .; j_call: TRBJ2-7; d_call: TRBD1; cdr3_nt: TGTGCCAGCAGTTTATTATACAGGGGGAGCTCCTACGAGCAGTACTTC; cdr3_aa: CASSLLYRGSSYEQYF
v_call: TRBV4-1; clone_size: .; j_call: TRBJ1-1; d_call: TRBD1; cdr3_nt: TGCGCCAGCAGCCCGACAGGGGGGTCGACTGAAGCTTTCTTT; cdr3_aa: CASSPTGGSTEAFF
v_call: TRBV3-1/TRBV3-2; clone_size: .; j_call: TRBJ1-6; d_call: TRBD1; cdr3_nt: TGTGCCAGCAGCCAAGACGGGACAGGGGGCATTTCACCCCTCCACTTT; cdr3_aa: CASSQDGTGGISPLHF
v_call: TRBV5-1; clone_size: .; j_call: TRBJ2-7; d_call: .; cdr3_nt: TGCGCCAGCGCTAGGACTTCCTTTTACGAGCAGTACTTC; cdr3_aa: CASARTSFYEQYF
v_call: TRBV5-1; clone_size: .; j_call: TRBJ2-7; d_call: TRBD2; cdr3_nt: TGCGCCAGCAGCCACCTTGTACTAGCGGATTCCTACGAGCAGTACTTC; cdr3_aa: CASSHLVLADSYEQYF